This T cell receptor (beta chain) was observed in a study of blood T cell repertoires in COVID-19. Across the study: Samples taken during acute and convalescent COVID-19 were collected in the United States, Italy and Spain. From T cells, B-cell-depleted T cells, or PBMCs came the material, which was cDNA or gDNA.

Per the original methods: Amplifying reference gene primers gave estimates of nucleated cell counts. Only in-frame clones appear in the TCRdb table, and some are missing; sequencing was by immunoSEQ multiplex PCR. V and J calls and clone size are those listed in that table; D and trimming were worked out from the DNA. The data contain about 200,000 clones, around nine tenths of them seen just once; the ten biggest clones take up about 1.5%. CDR1 and CDR2 from the germline V gene are SEHNR and FQNEAQ (reference sequence). The CDR3 is made up of 17 amino acids. The V gene lost 2 bases and the J gene lost 7 bases, with 21 bases spanning the gap.

The source of this sequence is a man aged 18-30 years with active or convalescent COVID-19. Sequencing input: peripheral blood. The chain uses TRBV7-9 and TRBJ2-4; weak D call: TRBD2 (6 bases). CDR3 sequence: CASSLSVAAESGNIQYF. CDR3 sequence (DNA): TGTGCCAGCAGCTTAAGCGTAGCGGCTGAGTCAGGGAACATTCAGTACTTC.